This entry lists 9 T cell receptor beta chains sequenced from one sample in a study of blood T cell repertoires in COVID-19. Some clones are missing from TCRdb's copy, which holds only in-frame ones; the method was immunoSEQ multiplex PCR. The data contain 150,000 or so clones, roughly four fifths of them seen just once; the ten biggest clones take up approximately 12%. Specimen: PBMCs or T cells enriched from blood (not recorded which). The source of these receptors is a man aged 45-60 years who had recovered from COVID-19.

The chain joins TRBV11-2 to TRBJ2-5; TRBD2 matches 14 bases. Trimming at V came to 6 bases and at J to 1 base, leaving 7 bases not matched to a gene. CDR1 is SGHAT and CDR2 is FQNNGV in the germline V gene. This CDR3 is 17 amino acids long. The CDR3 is CASSSGGLAGVQETQYF. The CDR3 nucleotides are TGTGCCAGCAGTTCGGGGGGACTAGCGGGGGTCCAAGAGACCCAGTACTTC.

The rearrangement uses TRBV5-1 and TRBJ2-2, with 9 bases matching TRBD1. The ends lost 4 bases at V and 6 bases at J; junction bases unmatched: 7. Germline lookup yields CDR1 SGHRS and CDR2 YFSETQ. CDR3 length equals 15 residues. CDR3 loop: CASSKDRGGAGELFF. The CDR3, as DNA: TGCGCCAGCAGCAAGGACAGGGGAGGGGCCGGGGAGCTGTTTTTT.

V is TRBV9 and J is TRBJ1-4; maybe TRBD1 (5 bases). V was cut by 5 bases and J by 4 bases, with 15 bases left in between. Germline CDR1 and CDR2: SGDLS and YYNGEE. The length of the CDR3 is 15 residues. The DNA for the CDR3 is TGTGCCAGCAGTGGGTACCGGGGGGTTAATGAAAAACTGTTTTTT. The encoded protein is CASSGYRGVNEKLFF.

The CDR3 bases are TGTGCCAGTACCAGGACAGGGCACTCTGGGGCCAACGTCCTGACTTTC. It specifies CASTRTGHSGANVLTF. The V gene is TRBV2, the J gene TRBJ2-6; 8 nucleotides agree with TRBD1. Germline CDR1 SNHLY, CDR2 FYNNEI. The J segment lost 0 bases and the V segment lost 9 bases, leaving 7 bases of the junction unmatched. The CDR3 covers 16 residues.

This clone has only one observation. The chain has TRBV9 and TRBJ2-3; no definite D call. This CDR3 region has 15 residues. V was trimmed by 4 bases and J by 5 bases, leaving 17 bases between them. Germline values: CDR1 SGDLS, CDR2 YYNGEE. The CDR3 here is CASSSREVGVDTQYF. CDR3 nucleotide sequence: TGTGCCAGCAGCTCACGAGAGGTAGGCGTAGATACGCAGTATTTT.

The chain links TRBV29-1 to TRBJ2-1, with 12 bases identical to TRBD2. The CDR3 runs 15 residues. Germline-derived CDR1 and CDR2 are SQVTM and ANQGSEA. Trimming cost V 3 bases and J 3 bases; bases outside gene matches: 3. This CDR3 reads CSVDPSGGVYNEQFF. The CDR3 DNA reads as TGCAGCGTTGATCCTAGCGGGGGGGTCTACAATGAGCAGTTCTTC.

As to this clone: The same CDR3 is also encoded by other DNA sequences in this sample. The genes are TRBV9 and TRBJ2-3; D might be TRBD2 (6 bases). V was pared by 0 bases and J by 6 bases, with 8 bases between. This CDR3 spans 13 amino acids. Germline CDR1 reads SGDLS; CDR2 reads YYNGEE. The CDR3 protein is CASSVGGEDTQYF. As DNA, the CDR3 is TGTGCCAGCAGCGTAGGGGGGGAGGATACGCAGTATTTT.

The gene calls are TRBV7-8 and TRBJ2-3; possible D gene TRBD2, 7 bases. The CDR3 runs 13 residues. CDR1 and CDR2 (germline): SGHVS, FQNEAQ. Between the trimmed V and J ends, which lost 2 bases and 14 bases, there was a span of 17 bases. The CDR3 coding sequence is TGTGCCAGCAGCTTAAATCGGGGGGCGCGGGGGTATTTT. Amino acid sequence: CASSLNRGARGYF.

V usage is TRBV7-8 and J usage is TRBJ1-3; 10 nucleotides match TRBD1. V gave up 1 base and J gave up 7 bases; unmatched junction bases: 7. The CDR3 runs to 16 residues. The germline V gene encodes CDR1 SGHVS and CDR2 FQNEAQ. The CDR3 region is CASSLEAGTGANTIYF. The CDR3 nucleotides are TGTGCCAGCAGCTTAGAAGCCGGGACAGGGGCTAACACCATATATTTT.